Listed here are 14 T cell receptor beta chains from one sample, sequenced in a study of blood T cell repertoires in COVID-19 (TCRdb year 2020). Library generation was performed with the immunoSEQ multiplex PCR assay. TCRdb stores this immuneACCESS table with in-frame sequences only. Part of the clones is absent; in the studies checked, under half of the shortfall reflects unresolved V genes, and no reason is known for the rest. This sample lists 330,000 or so clones; about 89% were detected once. Of the sample, less than 2.5% is held by the ten largest clones. The sequencing sample was made of PBMCs or T cells enriched from blood (not recorded which). The source is a man in his forties or fifties in a cohort exposed to, infected with or recovered from COVID-19 (not recorded which).

The rearrangement uses TRBV30 and TRBJ2-7, with 13 positions matching TRBD2. Germline values: CDR1 GTSNPN, CDR2 SVGIG (reference sequence). The CDR3 has 16 residues. Germline trimming cut 3 bases from V and 3 bases from J; bases unmatched to any gene: 8. CDR3 sequence: CAWRKPGTSGNYEQYF. DNA for the CDR3: TGTGCCTGGAGAAAACCCGGGACTAGCGGGAACTACGAGCAGTACTTC.

This chain links TRBV9 with TRBJ2-4; the match to TRBD2 covers 15 bases. The CDR3 has 17 amino acids. V gave up 0 bases and J gave up 9 bases; unmatched junction bases: 7. Germline V lookup: CDR1 SGDLS, CDR2 YYNGEE. CDR3 region: CASSVGGLAGGPSIQYF. CDR3 coding DNA: TGTGCCAGCAGCGTAGGCGGACTAGCGGGAGGGCCGAGCATTCAGTACTTC. Full variable domain (remainder filled in from reference TRBV9 and TRBJ2-4): DSGVTQTPKHLITATGQRVTLRCSPRSGDLSVYWYQQSLDQGLQFLIQYYNGEERAKGNILERFSAQQFPDLHSELNLSSLELGDSALYFCASSVGGLAGGPSIQYFGAGTRLSVL.

The rearrangement uses TRBV3-1 (or the pseudogene TRBV3-2) and TRBJ2-3; the match to TRBD2 covers 7 bases. V lost 0 bases to trimming and J lost 5 bases; unmatched junction nucleotides: 11. CDR3 length: 17 amino acids. From germline, CDR1 is LGHDT and CDR2 YNNKEL (reference sequence). In DNA form, the CDR3 reads TGTGCCAGCAGCCAAGAAAAGCGGGACCACGGGGTAGATACGCAGTATTTT. Translation: CASSQEKRDHGVDTQYF.

This rearrangement joins TRBV4-2 to TRBJ2-1, with 7 bases aligning to TRBD2. The length of the CDR3 is 15 residues. Germline V gives CDR1 LGHNA, CDR2 YNFKEQ. The ends lost 0 bases at V and 4 bases at J; junction bases unmatched: 3. The CDR3 sequence is CASSQETSEYNEQFF. The CDR3 DNA reads TGTGCCAGCAGCCAAGAAACTAGCGAATACAATGAGCAGTTCTTC.

This clone has a handful of counts. V gene TRBV6-1 combines with J gene TRBJ1-4; D is possibly TRBD1 (6 bases). CDR3 length: 16 amino acids. The V end was cut by 3 bases, the J end by 8 bases, with 19 bases between. The germline CDR1 and CDR2 sequences are MNHNS and SASEGT. CDR3 region: CASSDGVRGAGEKLFF. CDR3 DNA sequence: TGTGCCAGCAGTGATGGGGTTCGGGGGGCTGGAGAAAAACTGTTTTTT.

The chain recombines TRBV9 with TRBJ2-7, with 9 bases fitting TRBD2. The CDR3 sequence is 14 residues long. Germline CDR1 is SGDLS and CDR2 is YYNGEE. The junction had 4 bases not matched to a gene; V was cut back by 4 bases and J by 2 bases. The CDR3 DNA reads as TGTGCCAGCAGCCGGACTAGCGAGGCCTACGAGCAGTACTTC. Translating gives CASSRTSEAYEQYF.

The chain employs TRBV15 and TRBJ2-1, with D uncertain. V lost 8 bases and J lost 4, with 12 bases in between. Germline values: CDR1 LNHNV, CDR2 YYDKDF (reference sequence). CDR3 size: 13 residues. CDR3 residues: CATRNSAYNEQFF. In DNA form, the CDR3 reads TGTGCCACCCGCAATAGTGCATACAATGAGCAGTTCTTC.

The chain has TRBV3-1 (or the pseudogene TRBV3-2) and TRBJ2-1; 12 nucleotides agree with TRBD2. This CDR3 comprises 14 residues. J gave up 11 bases and V 4 bases, and 6 bases lay outside the gene matches. Germline V lookup: CDR1 LGHDT, CDR2 YNNKEL (reference sequence). The CDR3 bases are TGTGCCAGCAGCCGCAGAGGACTAGCGGGGCAGCAGTTCTTC. Amino acid sequence: CASSRRGLAGQQFF.

The chain uses TRBV27 and TRBJ1-2; D possibly corresponds to TRBD1 (5 bases). In germline, CDR1 is MNHEY, CDR2 SMNVEV (reference sequence). This CDR3 region has 15 residues. Trimming took 5 bases from V and 3 from J, leaving 16 bases between them. Written as DNA, the CDR3 is TGTGCCAGCAGTCCACTTGTGGGGCTGGACTATGGCTACACCTTC. This gives the protein CASSPLVGLDYGYTF.

This sequence joins TRBV4-1 and TRBJ2-2, with 10 bases fitting TRBD2. Germline values: CDR1 MGHRA, CDR2 YSYEKL. The CDR3 extends over 17 amino acids. Losses at the gene ends were 1 base for V and 4 bases for J; bases not matched to a gene: 6. The CDR3 spells CASSQGLGLASTGELFF. In DNA form, the CDR3 reads TGCGCCAGCAGCCAAGGTCTGGGACTAGCGAGCACCGGGGAGCTGTTTTTT.

The rearrangement joins TRBV7-9 to TRBJ1-1; D possibly corresponds to TRBD1 (5 bases). Germline values: CDR1 SEHNR, CDR2 FQNEAQ (reference sequence). Trimming left V 3 bases short and J 10 bases short, with 15 bases between. The CDR3 contains 13 residues. The CDR3 bases are TGTGCCAGCAGCTTGTCAGGGTCTGGCGGAGCTTTCTTT. Its translation is CASSLSGSGGAFF.

The chain employs TRBV28 and TRBJ2-3; 8 bases map to TRBD1. The CDR3 sequence is 16 residues long. V lost 4 bases and J lost 4; bases outside the gene matches: 10. Per germline, CDR1 MDHEN and CDR2 SYDVKM. The CDR3 is CASSSAGQGAADTQYF. The CDR3 DNA is TGTGCCAGCAGTTCAGCCGGACAGGGTGCGGCAGATACGCAGTATTTT.

This chain joins TRBV7-9 and TRBJ1-1; a possible D gene is TRBD1 (6 bases). V lost 3 bases to trimming and J lost 5 bases, with 13 bases between them. This CDR3 is 14 amino acids long. Germline assignment: CDR1 SEHNR and CDR2 FQNEAQ (reference sequence). CDR3 sequence: CASSLGPRGTEAFF. DNA for the CDR3: TGTGCCAGCAGCTTGGGGCCCAGGGGTACTGAAGCTTTCTTT.

The chain has TRBV5-4 and TRBJ1-2; perhaps TRBD1 as D (6 bases). CDR1 and CDR2 from the germline V gene are SGHNT and YYREEE (reference sequence). The CDR3 is 16 amino acids. V was shortened by 4 bases and J by 4 bases, with 20 bases between the two germline ends. The CDR3 loop is CASSPPPPGHLYGYTF. The CDR3 nucleotides read TGTGCCAGCAGCCCACCTCCTCCGGGACACCTCTATGGCTACACCTTC.